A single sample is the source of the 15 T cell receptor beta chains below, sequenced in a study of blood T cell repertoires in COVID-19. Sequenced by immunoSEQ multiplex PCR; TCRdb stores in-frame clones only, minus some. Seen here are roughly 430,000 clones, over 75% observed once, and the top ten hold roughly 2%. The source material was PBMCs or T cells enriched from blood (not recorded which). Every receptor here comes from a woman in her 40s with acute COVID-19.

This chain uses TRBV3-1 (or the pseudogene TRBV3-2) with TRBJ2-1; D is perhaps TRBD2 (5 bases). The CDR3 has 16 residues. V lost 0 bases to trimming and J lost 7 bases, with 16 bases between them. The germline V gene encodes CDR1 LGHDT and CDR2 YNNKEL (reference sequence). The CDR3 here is CASSQDPTRVGNEQFF. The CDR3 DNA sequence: TGTGCCAGCAGCCAAGACCCGACGCGGGTGGGGAATGAGCAGTTCTTC.

The CDR3 bases are TGTGCCAGCAGCTGGAGACGGGGGGAGGAGCAGTACTTC. This translates into CASSWRRGEEQYF. The chain has TRBV7-9 and TRBJ2-7; TRBD2 matches at 7 bases. The CDR3 sequence is 13 residues long. J gave up 7 bases and V 4 bases, and 7 bases lay outside the gene matches. In germline, CDR1 is SEHNR, CDR2 FQNEAQ (reference sequence).

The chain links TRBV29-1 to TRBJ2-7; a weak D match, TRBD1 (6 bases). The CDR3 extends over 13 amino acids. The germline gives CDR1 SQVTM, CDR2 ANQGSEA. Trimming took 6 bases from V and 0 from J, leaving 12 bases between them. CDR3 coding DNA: TGCAGCGTGCAGACAGGTAGCTCCTACGAGCAGTACTTC. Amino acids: CSVQTGSSYEQYF.

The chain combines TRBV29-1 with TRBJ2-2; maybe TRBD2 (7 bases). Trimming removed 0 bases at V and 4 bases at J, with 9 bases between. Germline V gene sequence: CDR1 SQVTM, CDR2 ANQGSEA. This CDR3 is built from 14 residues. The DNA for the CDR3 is TGCAGCGTTGAAGAGGGGGGGCCCACCGGGGAGCTGTTTTTT. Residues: CSVEEGGPTGELFF.

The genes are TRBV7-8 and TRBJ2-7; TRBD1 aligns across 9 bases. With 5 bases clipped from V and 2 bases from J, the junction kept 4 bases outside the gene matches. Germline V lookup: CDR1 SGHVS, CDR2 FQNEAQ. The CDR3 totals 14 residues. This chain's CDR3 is CASSIGTGTYEQYF. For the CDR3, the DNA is TGTGCCAGCAGCATCGGGACAGGGACCTACGAGCAGTACTTC.

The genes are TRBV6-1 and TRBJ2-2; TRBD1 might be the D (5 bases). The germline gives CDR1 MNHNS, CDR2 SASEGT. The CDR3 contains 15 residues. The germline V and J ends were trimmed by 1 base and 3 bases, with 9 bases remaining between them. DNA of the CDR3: TGTGCCAGCAGTGAAGGGACACCGGACACCGGGGAGCTGTTTTTT. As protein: CASSEGTPDTGELFF.

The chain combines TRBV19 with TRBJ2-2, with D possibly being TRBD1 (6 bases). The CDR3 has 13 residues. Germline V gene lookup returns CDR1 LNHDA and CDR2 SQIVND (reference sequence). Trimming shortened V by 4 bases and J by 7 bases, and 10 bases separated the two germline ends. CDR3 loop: CASSKGDIGELFF. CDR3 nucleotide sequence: TGTGCCAGTAGTAAGGGGGACATCGGGGAGCTGTTTTTT.

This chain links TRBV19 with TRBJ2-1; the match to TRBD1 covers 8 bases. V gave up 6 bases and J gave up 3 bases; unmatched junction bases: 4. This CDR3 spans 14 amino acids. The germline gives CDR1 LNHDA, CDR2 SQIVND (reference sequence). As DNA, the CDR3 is TGTGCCAGTAGATGGACAGGGAGCTACAATGAGCAGTTCTTC. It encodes CASRWTGSYNEQFF. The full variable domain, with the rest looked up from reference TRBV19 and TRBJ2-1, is DGGITQSPKYLFRKEGQNVTLSCEQNLNHDAMYWYRQDPGQGLRLIYYSQIVNDFQKGDIAEGYSVSREKKESFPLTVTSAQKNPTAFYLCASRWTGSYNEQFFGPGTRLTVL.

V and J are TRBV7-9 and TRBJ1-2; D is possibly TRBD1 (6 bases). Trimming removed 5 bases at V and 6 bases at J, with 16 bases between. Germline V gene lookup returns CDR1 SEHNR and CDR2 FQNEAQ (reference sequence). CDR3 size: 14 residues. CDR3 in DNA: TGTGCCAGCAGCGCGCAACAGGGTCAAGATGGCTACACCTTC. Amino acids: CASSAQQGQDGYTF.

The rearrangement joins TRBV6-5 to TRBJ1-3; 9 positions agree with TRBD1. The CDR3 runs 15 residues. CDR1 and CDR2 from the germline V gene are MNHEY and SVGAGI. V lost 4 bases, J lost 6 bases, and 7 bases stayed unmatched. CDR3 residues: CASSSPTGGVNTIYF. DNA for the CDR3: TGTGCCAGCAGTTCTCCTACAGGGGGCGTAAACACCATATATTTT.

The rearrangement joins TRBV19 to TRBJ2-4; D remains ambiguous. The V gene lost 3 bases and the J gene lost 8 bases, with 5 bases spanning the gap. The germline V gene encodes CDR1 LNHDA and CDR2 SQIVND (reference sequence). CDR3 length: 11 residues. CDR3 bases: TGTGCCAGTAGTATGGAGTACATTCAGTACTTC. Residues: CASSMEYIQYF.

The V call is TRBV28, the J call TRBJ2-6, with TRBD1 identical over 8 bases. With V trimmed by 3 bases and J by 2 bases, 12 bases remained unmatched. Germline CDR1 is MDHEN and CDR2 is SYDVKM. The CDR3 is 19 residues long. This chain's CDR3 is CASSLGQAILLPGANVLTF. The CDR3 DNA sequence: TGTGCCAGCAGTTTGGGACAGGCCATCCTCTTGCCTGGGGCCAACGTCCTGACTTTC.

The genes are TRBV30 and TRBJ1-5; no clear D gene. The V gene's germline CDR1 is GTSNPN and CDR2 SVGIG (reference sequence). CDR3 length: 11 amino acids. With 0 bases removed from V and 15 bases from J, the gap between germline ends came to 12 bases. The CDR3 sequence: CAWSVHPAAHF. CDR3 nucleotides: TGTGCCTGGAGTGTACACCCCGCGGCGCATTTT. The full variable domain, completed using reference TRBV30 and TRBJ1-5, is SQTIHQWPATLVQPVGSPLSLECTVEGTSNPNLYWYRQAAGRGLQLLFYSVGIGQISSEVPQNLSASRPQDRQFILSSKKLLLSDSGFYLCAWSVHPAAHFGDGTRLSIL.

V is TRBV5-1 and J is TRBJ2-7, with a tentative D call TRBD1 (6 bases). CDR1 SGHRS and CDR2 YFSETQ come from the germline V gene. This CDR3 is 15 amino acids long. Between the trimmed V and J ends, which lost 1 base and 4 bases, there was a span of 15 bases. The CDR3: CASSLSTGMGYEQYF. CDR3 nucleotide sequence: TGCGCCAGCAGCTTGTCCACAGGGATGGGATACGAGCAGTACTTC.

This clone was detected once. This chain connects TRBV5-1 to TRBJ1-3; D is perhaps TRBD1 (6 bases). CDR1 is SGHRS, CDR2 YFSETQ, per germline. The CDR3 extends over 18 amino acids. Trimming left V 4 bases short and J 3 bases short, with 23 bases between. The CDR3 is CASSPRSNRAPFGNTIYF. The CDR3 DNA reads TGCGCCAGCAGCCCCAGATCTAACAGGGCTCCCTTTGGAAACACCATATATTTT.